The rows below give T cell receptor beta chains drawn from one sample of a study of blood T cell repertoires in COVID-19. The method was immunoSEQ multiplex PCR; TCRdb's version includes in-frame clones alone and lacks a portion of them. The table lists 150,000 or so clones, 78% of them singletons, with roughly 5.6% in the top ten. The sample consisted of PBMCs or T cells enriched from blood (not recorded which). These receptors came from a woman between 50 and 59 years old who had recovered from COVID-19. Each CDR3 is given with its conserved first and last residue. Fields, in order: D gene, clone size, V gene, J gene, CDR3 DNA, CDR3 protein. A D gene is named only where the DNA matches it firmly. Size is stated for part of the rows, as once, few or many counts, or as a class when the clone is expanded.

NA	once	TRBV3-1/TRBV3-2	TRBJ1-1	TGTGCCAGCAGGATCCAGGGGACGCCCAACACTGAAGCTTTCTTT	CASRIQGTPNTEAFF
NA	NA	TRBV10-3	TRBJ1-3	TGTGCCATCAGATCAGATGGAAACACCATATATTTT	CAIRSDGNTIYF
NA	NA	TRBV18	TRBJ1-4	TGTGCCAGCTCAGATACTGCAACTAATGAAAAACTGTTTTTT	CASSDTATNEKLFF
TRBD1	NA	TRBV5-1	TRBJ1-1	TGCGCCAGCAGCTTGGTGGGGACAGGGGATGCAGCTTTCTTT	CASSLVGTGDAAFF
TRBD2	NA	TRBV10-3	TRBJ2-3	TGTGCCATCGCACGCAGCGGGGGTGACACAGATACGCAGTATTTT	CAIARSGGDTDTQYF
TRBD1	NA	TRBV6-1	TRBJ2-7	TGTGCCAGCAGTGAAGTCCGGACAGGAGGCAACGAGCAGTACTTC	CASSEVRTGGNEQYF
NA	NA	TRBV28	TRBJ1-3	TGTGCCAGCAGTTTAGTCAGGGCCTCTGGAAACACCATATATTTT	CASSLVRASGNTIYF
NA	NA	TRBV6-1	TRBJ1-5	TGTGCCAGCAGTGAAGAGGCGGCAGATTATAGCAATCAGCCCCAGCATTTT	CASSEEAADYSNQPQHF
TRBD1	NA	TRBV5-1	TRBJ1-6	TGCGCCAGCAGCTCCTCCAGCTTGGAGAGGACAGGGGGGTTTAATTCACCCCTCCACTTT	CASSSSSLERTGGFNSPLHF
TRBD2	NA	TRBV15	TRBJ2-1	TGTGCCACCAGCAGGTCTAGCGGGGTCTACAATGAGCAGTTCTTC	CATSRSSGVYNEQFF
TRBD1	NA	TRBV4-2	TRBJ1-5	TGTGCCAGCAGCCAAGCAGACAGGGTTTCGGATCAGCCCCAGCATTTT	CASSQADRVSDQPQHF
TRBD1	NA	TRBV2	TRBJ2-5	TGTGCCAGCCAGCAGGGGGAAGAGACCCAGTACTTC	CASQQGEETQYF
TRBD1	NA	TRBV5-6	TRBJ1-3	TGTGCCAGCAGCAGGACAGGGGAACTAGGGGCTGGAAACACCATATATTTT	CASSRTGELGAGNTIYF
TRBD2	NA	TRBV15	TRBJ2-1	TGTGCCACCACCCTAGCGGGGGGTTACAATGAGCAGTTCTTC	CATTLAGGYNEQFF
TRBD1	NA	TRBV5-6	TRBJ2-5	TGTGCCAGCAGCTTAGGGGGCCACCAAGAGACCCAGTACTTC	CASSLGGHQETQYF
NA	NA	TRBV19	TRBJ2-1	TGTGCCAGTAGTACCCAGCAGGGATGGAATGAGCAGTTCTTC	CASSTQQGWNEQFF
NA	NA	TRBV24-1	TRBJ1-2	TGTGCCACCAGTGATTTACAGGACTATGGCTACACCTTC	CATSDLQDYGYTF